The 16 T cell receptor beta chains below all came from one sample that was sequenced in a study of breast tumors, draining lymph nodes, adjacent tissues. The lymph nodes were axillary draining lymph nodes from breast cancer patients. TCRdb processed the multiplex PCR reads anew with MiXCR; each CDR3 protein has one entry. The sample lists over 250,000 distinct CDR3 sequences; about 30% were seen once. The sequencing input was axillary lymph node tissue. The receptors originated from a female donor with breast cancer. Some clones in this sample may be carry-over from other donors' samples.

The CDR3 sequence: CASSVGLAGRGETQYF. The DNA of the CDR3 is TGTGCCAGCAGCGTGGGACTAGCGGGACGAGGGGAGACCCAGTACTTC. This chain uses TRBV2 with TRBJ2-5; 13 nucleotides line up with TRBD2. With V trimmed by 6 bases and J by 5 bases, 9 bases remained unmatched. CDR1 is SNHLY and CDR2 is FYNNEI in the germline V gene. The CDR3 totals 16 residues.

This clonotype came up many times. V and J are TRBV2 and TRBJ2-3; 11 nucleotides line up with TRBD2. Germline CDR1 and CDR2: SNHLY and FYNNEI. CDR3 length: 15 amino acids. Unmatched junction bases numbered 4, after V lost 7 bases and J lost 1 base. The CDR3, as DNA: TGTGCCAGCAAGGGACTAGCGGCTCGCACAGATACGCAGTATTTT. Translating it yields CASKGLAARTDTQYF. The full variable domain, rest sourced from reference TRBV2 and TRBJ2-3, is EPEVTQTPSHQVTQMGQEVILRCVPISNHLYFYWYRQILGQKVEFLVSFYNNEISEKSEIFDDQFSVERPDGSNFTLKIRSTKLEDSAMYFCASKGLAARTDTQYFGPGTRLTVL.

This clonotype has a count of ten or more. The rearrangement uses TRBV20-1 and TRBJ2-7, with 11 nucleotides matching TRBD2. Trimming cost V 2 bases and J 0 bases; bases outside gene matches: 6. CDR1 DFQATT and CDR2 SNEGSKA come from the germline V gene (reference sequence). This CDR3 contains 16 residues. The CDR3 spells CSARPGLAVNSYEQYF. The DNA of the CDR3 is TGCAGTGCTAGACCGGGACTAGCGGTTAACTCCTACGAGCAGTACTTC.

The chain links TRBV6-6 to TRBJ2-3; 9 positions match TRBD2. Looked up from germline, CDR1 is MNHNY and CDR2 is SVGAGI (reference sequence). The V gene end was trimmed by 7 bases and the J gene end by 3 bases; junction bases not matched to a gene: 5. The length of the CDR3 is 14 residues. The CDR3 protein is CASTLAGVTDTQYF. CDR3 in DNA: TGTGCCAGCACCTTAGCGGGAGTGACAGATACGCAGTATTTT.

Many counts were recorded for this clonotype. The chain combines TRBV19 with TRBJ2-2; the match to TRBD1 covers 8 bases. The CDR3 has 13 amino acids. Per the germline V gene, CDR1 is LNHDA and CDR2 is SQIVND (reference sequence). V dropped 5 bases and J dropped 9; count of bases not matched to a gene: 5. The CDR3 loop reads CASSGQGYRELFF. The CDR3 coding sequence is TGTGCCAGTAGTGGACAGGGATACAGGGAGCTGTTTTTT.

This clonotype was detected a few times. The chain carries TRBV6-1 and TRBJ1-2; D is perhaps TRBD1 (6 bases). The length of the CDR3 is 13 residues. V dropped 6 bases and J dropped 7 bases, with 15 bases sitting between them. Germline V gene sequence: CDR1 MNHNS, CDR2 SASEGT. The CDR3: CASSRRGAGGYTF. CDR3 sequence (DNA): TGTGCCAGCAGCCGGCGGGGGGCCGGTGGCTACACCTTC.

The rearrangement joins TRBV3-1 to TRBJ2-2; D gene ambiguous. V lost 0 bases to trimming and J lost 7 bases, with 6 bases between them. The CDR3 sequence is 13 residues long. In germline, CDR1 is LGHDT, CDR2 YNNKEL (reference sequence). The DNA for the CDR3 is TGTGCCAGCAGCCAAGATTTGCACGGGGAGCTGTTTTTT. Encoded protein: CASSQDLHGELFF.

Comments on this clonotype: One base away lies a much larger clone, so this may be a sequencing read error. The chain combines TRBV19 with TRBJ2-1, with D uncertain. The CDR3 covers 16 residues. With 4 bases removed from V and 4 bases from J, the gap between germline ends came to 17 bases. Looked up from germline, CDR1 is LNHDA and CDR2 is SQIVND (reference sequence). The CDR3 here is CASSTVVGGLYNEQFF. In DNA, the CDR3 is TGTGCCAGTAGTACAGTCGTAGGCGGCCTTTACAATGAGCAGTTCTTC.

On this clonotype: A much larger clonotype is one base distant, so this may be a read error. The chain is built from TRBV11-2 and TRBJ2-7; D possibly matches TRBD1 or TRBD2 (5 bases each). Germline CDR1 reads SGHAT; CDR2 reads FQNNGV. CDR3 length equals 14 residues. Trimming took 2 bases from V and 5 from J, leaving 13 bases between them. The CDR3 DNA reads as TGTGCCAGCAGCTTATACGCAGGGACCCACGAGCAGTACTTC. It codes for CASSLYAGTHEQYF.

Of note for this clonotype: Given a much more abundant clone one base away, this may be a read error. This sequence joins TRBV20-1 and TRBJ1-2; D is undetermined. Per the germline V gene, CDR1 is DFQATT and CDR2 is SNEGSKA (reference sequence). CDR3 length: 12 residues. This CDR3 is CSAPDTNYGSTF. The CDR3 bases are TGCAGTGCTCCCGACACTAACTATGGCTCCACCTTC.

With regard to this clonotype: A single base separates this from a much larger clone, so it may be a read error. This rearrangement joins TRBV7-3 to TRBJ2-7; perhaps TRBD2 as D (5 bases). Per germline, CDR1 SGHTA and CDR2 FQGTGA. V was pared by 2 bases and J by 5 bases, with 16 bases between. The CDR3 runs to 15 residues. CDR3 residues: CASSLVVGSNHEQYF. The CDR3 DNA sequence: TGTGCCAGCAGCTTAGTTGTGGGGAGTAATCACGAGCAGTACTTC. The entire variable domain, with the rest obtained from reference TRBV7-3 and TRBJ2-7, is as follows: GAGVSQTPSNKVTEKGKYVELRCDPISGHTALYWYRQSLGQGPEFLIYFQGTGAADDSGLPNDRFFAVRPEGSVSTLKIQRTERGDSAVYLCASSLVVGSNHEQYFGPGTRLTVT.

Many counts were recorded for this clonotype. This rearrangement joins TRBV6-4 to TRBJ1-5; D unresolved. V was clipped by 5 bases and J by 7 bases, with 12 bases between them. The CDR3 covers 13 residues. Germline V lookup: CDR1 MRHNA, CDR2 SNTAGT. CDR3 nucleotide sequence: TGTGCCAGCAGTCCAGAGGTCAGGCAGCCCCAGCATTTT. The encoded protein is CASSPEVRQPQHF.

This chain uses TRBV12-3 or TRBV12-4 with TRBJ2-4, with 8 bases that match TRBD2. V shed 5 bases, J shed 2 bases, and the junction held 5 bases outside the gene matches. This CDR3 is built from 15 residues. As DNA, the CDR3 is TGTGCCAGCAGTAGATTTAGCGGGACCAAAAACATTCAGTACTTC. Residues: CASSRFSGTKNIQYF.

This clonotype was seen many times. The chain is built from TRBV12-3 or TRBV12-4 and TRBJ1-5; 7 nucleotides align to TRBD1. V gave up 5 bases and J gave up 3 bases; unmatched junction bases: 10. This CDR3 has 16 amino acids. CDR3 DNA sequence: TGTGCCAGCAGTCCCATGACAGGGTGGGACAATCAGCCCCAGCATTTT. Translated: CASSPMTGWDNQPQHF.

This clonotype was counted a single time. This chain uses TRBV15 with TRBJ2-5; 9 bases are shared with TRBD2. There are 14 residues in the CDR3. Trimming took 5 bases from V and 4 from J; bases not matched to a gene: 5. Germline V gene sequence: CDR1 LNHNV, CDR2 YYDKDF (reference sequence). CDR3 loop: CATSGRGGRETQYF. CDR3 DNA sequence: TGTGCCACCAGCGGGCGGGGGGGCCGAGAGACCCAGTACTTC. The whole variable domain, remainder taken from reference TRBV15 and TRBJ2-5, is DAMVIQNPRYQVTQFGKPVTLSCSQTLNHNVMYWYQQKSSQAPKLLFHYYDKDFNNEADTPDNFQSRRPNTSFCFLDIRSPGLGDTAMYLCATSGRGGRETQYFGPGTRLLVL.

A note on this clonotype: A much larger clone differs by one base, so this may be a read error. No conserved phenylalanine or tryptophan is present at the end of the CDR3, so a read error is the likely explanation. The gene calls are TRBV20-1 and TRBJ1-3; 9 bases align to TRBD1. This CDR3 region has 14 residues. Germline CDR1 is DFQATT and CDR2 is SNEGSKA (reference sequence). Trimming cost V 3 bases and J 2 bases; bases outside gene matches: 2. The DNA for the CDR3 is TGCAGTGCTAGGGACAGGGGAACTGGAAACACCATATATTTA. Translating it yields CSARDRGTGNTIYL.